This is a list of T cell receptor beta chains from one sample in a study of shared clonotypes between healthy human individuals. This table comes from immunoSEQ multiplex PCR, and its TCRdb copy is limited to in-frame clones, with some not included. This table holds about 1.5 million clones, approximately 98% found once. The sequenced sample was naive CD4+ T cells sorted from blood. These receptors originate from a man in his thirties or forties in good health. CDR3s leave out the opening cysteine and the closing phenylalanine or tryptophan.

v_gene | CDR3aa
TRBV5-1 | ASSPTGTLTYEQY
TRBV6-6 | ASSAGTGLYEQY
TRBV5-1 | ASSPGWEEETQY
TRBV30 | AWSVLAGNQETQY
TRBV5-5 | ASSPKDRVETQY
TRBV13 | ASSSVPGYMQY
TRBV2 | ASRDAGLDTQY
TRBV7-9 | ASSSGQGDYNEQF
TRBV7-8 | ASSPRQGPYSNQPQH
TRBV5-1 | ASSPDVRGNGELF
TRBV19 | ASFKASGNTGELF
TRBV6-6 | ASSYMGGQNTEAF
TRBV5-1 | ASSLRASYYLQETQY
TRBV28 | ASSLWSGSQETQY
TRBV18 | ASSPGTGVQETQY
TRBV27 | ASSFGRVTEAF
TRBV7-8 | ASSLAATLPTNEKLF
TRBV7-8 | ASSSPGNNTEAF
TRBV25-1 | ASSVPRRAGTDTQY
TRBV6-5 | ASSSHVKGNTIY
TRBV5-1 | ASSLLLTDTQY
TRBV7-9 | ASSSLAGTSSEQY
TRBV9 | ASSVDGRPDGELF
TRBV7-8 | ASSRYSTDTQY
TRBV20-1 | SARIVNEQF
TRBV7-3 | ASSLTGDQPQH
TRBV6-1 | ASSGLAGAYTGELF
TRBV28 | ASRQDRGGFDSNQPQH
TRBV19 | ASSIGTHEQY
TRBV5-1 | ASSPDRGEDTQY
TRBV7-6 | ASSLGSSTDTQY
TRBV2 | ASSPLGQSGNEQF
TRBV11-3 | ASSLDRGEQF
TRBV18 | ASFFSTGSYEQY
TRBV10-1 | ASSEPTRYHYNYGYT